Listed here are 27 T cell receptor beta chains from one sample, sequenced in a study of shared clonotypes between healthy human individuals. Profiling relied on immunoSEQ multiplex PCR, and the TCRdb table lists in-frame clones only, not all of them. The profile shows fewer than 550,000 clones, about three quarters of them singletons. What was sequenced was PBMCs. The receptors here all came from a woman between 35 and 50 years old in good health. Some clones in this sample may be carry-over from other donors' samples.

The chain recombines TRBV29-1 with TRBJ1-4; D call uncertain. V lost 0 bases and J lost 8, with 7 bases in between. Germline V gene lookup returns CDR1 SQVTM and CDR2 ANQGSEA. This CDR3 comprises 12 residues. The CDR3 region is CSVEDLGEKLFF. In DNA form, the CDR3 reads TGCAGCGTTGAAGATCTTGGCGAAAAACTGTTTTTT.

V is TRBV27 and J is TRBJ1-5; no firm D call. This CDR3 region has 13 residues. CDR1 and CDR2 from the germline V gene are MNHEY and SMNVEV (reference sequence). Trimming removed 1 base from V and 1 base from J, with 2 bases in between. CDR3 sequence: CASSLWSNQPQHF. The DNA for the CDR3 is TGTGCCAGCAGTTTATGGAGCAATCAGCCCCAGCATTTT.

CDR3 coding DNA: TGCAGCGTTACACAGGGGACCGGGGCCAACGTCCTGACTTTC. Translation gives CSVTQGTGANVLTF. The rearrangement links TRBV29-1 to TRBJ2-6; 7 nucleotides agree with TRBD1. The CDR3 extends over 14 amino acids. The V segment lost 5 bases and the J segment 4 bases; nucleotides outside the gene matches: 5. Germline CDR1 and CDR2: SQVTM and ANQGSEA.

This chain uses TRBV19 with TRBJ1-5; TRBD1 matches 7 bases. This CDR3 is built from 13 residues. Germline lookup yields CDR1 LNHDA and CDR2 SQIVND (reference sequence). Trimming removed 5 bases from V and 7 bases from J; junction bases left unmatched: 5. CDR3 sequence: CASSDRVKQPQHF. The CDR3 DNA reads TGTGCCAGTAGTGACAGGGTTAAACAGCCCCAGCATTTT.

The genes are TRBV7-2 and TRBJ2-7; maybe TRBD1 (5 bases). Per germline, CDR1 SGHTA and CDR2 FQGNSA. The V end lost 5 bases, the J end lost 2 bases, and 16 bases lay between the germline ends. The CDR3 sequence is 15 residues long. The CDR3 loop reads CASSPAGKSTYEQYF. In DNA, the CDR3 is TGTGCCAGCAGCCCCGCAGGGAAGAGTACCTACGAGCAGTACTTC.

The chain combines TRBV5-1 with TRBJ2-3; the D is unclear. V was clipped by 5 bases and J by 3 bases, with 16 bases between them. In germline, CDR1 is SGHRS, CDR2 YFSETQ. The CDR3 extends over 15 amino acids. The CDR3 loop reads CASRPPGLGTDTQYF. CDR3 nucleotides: TGCGCCAGCAGACCACCGGGCCTCGGGACAGATACGCAGTATTTT.

CDR3 region: CAWSVPRVEQFF. The CDR3 DNA reads as TGTGCCTGGAGTGTACCCAGGGTTGAGCAGTTCTTC. This chain joins TRBV30 and TRBJ2-1; perhaps TRBD1 as D (5 bases). This CDR3 is built from 12 residues. V was cut by 0 bases and J by 9 bases, with 9 bases left in between. The germline V gene encodes CDR1 GTSNPN and CDR2 SVGIG (reference sequence).

This chain uses TRBV29-1 with TRBJ1-4; the D gene is possibly TRBD1 (5 bases). With 4 bases removed from V and 0 bases from J, the gap between germline ends came to 9 bases. Germline CDR1 reads SQVTM; CDR2 reads ANQGSEA. This CDR3 is 14 amino acids long. CDR3 DNA sequence: TGCAGCGTTGTTGGGGGAACAACTAATGAAAAACTGTTTTTT. Amino acid sequence: CSVVGGTTNEKLFF.

The chain joins TRBV4-3 to TRBJ1-2; TRBD1 agrees at 9 bases. V was pared by 2 bases and J by 7 bases, with 5 bases of the junction left unmatched. In germline, CDR1 is LGHNA, CDR2 YSLEER. The CDR3 loop spans 14 amino acids. CDR3 nucleotides: TGCGCCAGCAGCCAACCGGGACAGGGAGCTGGCTACACCTTC. It translates to CASSQPGQGAGYTF.

In DNA form, the CDR3 reads TGTGCCATCAGTGATGTCATGAGAGGAGGCAATGAGCAGTTCTTC. It encodes CAISDVMRGGNEQFF. The rearrangement joins TRBV10-3 to TRBJ2-1; D might be TRBD2 (5 bases). Germline V CDR1 and CDR2: ENHRY, SYGVKD. Trimming removed 3 bases at V and 6 bases at J, with 15 bases between. This CDR3 region has 15 residues.

The chain recombines TRBV2 with TRBJ2-5; tentative D call: TRBD1 (5 bases). V gave up 3 bases and J gave up 11 bases, with 22 bases separating them. Looked up from germline, CDR1 is SNHLY and CDR2 is FYNNEI. The CDR3 covers 15 residues. The DNA of the CDR3 is TGTGCCAGCAGTGATTCCAGGGCCCAGTGGATGAAGCAGTACTTC. Its translation is CASSDSRAQWMKQYF.

This clone was seen more than once but under ten times. The V and J genes are TRBV7-2 and TRBJ2-1; possible D gene TRBD2, 6 bases. CDR3 length: 13 residues. Germline V CDR1 and CDR2: SGHTA, FQGNSA. The V end lost 3 bases, the J end lost 7 bases, and 10 bases lay between the germline ends. The CDR3 sequence is CASSLGTLNEQFF. The DNA of the CDR3 is TGTGCCAGCAGCTTGGGGACTCTGAATGAGCAGTTCTTC.

This rearrangement joins TRBV28 to TRBJ2-1; D remains ambiguous. Germline V gene data show CDR1 as MDHEN and CDR2 as SYDVKM. Trimming pared 7 bases from V and 1 base from J, leaving 8 bases between. CDR3 length equals 13 residues. The chain's CDR3 is CASIAGSYNEQFF. The CDR3 bases are TGTGCCAGCATAGCAGGATCCTACAATGAGCAGTTCTTC.

This clone was recorded a few times. The rearrangement uses TRBV5-6 and TRBJ1-5; maybe TRBD1 (6 bases). This CDR3 is built from 13 residues. CDR1 and CDR2 (germline): SGHDT, YYEEEE. V was clipped by 0 bases and J by 7 bases, with 8 bases between them. In nucleotides, the CDR3 is TGTGCCAGCAGCTTGGCCAGGGGACAGCCCCAGCATTTT. Residues: CASSLARGQPQHF.

This clone was seen only a few times. The J gene is TRBJ2-7, the V gene TRBV7-2; 8 positions match TRBD1. V was pared by 6 bases and J by 4 bases, with 11 bases of the junction left unmatched. Germline values: CDR1 SGHTA, CDR2 FQGNSA. The CDR3 is 15 residues long. Written as DNA, the CDR3 is TGTGCCAGCAGTTCGTCGACAGGGGCTTTTTACGAGCAGTACTTC. Residues: CASSSSTGAFYEQYF.

The chain has TRBV5-1 and TRBJ2-5; the D call may be TRBD1 or TRBD2 (5 bases each). The CDR3 spans 15 residues. The germline gives CDR1 SGHRS, CDR2 YFSETQ. V lost 0 bases and J lost 7, with 16 bases in between. CDR3 in DNA: TGCGCCAGCAGCTTGGAGGGGCGGGCTGAACCGACCCAGTACTTC. Protein sequence: CASSLEGRAEPTQYF.

The chain has TRBV9 and TRBJ2-5; 9 bases match TRBD2. The end of the DNA aligns better with TRBJ2-7, so the J call may be wrong. Germline V CDR1 and CDR2: SGDLS, YYNGEE. This CDR3 comprises 15 residues. The CDR3 protein is CASSPRFSGSDEQYF. In nucleotides, the CDR3 is TGTGCCAGCAGCCCCCGGTTTAGCGGGAGCGACGAGCAGTACTTC.

A few counts support this clone. The chain employs TRBV7-3 and TRBJ2-5, with D tentatively TRBD2 (6 bases). Germline V gene sequence: CDR1 SGHTA, CDR2 FQGTGA. The CDR3 extends over 15 amino acids. V was shortened by 0 bases and J by 5 bases, with 13 bases between the two germline ends. The CDR3 DNA reads as TGTGCCAGCAGCTTAACAGGAGGGGACTTCGAGACCCAGTACTTC. Protein product: CASSLTGGDFETQYF.

On this clone: A much larger clone sits a single nucleotide away, making a read error possible. The chain recombines TRBV27 with TRBJ2-5; D gene ambiguous. Near its end, the DNA agrees better with TRBJ2-7, so the J call may be wrong. CDR1 and CDR2 from the germline V gene are MNHEY and SMNVEV (reference sequence). This CDR3 is 12 amino acids long. DNA of the CDR3: TGTGCCAGCAGTTACCCCTCCTACGAGCAGTACTTC. Translated: CASSYPSYEQYF.

This sequence joins TRBV5-5 and TRBJ2-7, with D unresolved. The CDR3 runs to 12 residues. Trimming cost V 0 bases and J 5 bases, with 6 bases left between them. Germline V CDR1 and CDR2: SGHKS, YYEKEE (reference sequence). The CDR3 here is CASSLAVDEQYF. The CDR3 bases are TGTGCCAGCAGCTTGGCGGTCGACGAGCAGTACTTC.

The rearrangement links TRBV7-3 to TRBJ2-3, with TRBD2 identical over 10 bases. This CDR3 has 16 residues. V lost 5 bases to trimming and J lost 8 bases; unmatched junction nucleotides: 13. Per the germline V gene, CDR1 is SGHTA and CDR2 is FQGTGA. The chain's CDR3 is CASSPGPSGGAGTQYF. The CDR3 DNA is TGTGCCAGCAGCCCTGGGCCTAGCGGGGGTGCAGGTACGCAGTATTTT.

This rearrangement joins TRBV30 to TRBJ1-5; D is ambiguous. This CDR3 is built from 14 residues. The V gene lost 0 bases and the J gene lost 3 bases, with 9 bases spanning the gap. Germline V gene sequence: CDR1 GTSNPN, CDR2 SVGIG (reference sequence). CDR3 in amino acids: CAWSVGSLNQPQHF. CDR3 sequence (DNA): TGTGCCTGGAGTGTCGGCAGCCTCAATCAGCCCCAGCATTTT.

This clone was observed a few times. The chain recombines TRBV4-2 with TRBJ2-2; 11 nucleotides match TRBD2. This CDR3 region has 19 residues. J was trimmed by 6 bases and V by 0 bases; bases with no gene match: 12. Germline assignment: CDR1 LGHNA and CDR2 YNFKEQ. The CDR3 loop reads CASSQETSGSVQFPGELFF. The CDR3 DNA reads as TGTGCCAGCAGCCAAGAAACTAGCGGGAGTGTTCAGTTTCCCGGGGAGCTGTTTTTT.

This clone occurred a few times. The chain carries TRBV7-6 and TRBJ1-3; no clear D gene. V dropped 1 base and J dropped 0 bases, with 10 bases sitting between them. This CDR3 is built from 16 residues. Germline lookup yields CDR1 SGHVS and CDR2 FNYEAQ. In nucleotides, the CDR3 is TGTGCCAGCAGCTTAGTGCGGGTCCTCTCTGGAAACACCATATATTTT. This codes for CASSLVRVLSGNTIYF.

This chain uses TRBV19 with TRBJ1-1; D is unclear. CDR3 length equals 15 residues. V lost 5 bases, J lost 2 bases, and 15 bases lay in between. Germline CDR1 reads LNHDA; CDR2 reads SQIVND (reference sequence). The CDR3 spells CASSSPGRRNTEAFF. CDR3 DNA: TGTGCCAGTAGTTCCCCCGGCAGACGAAACACTGAAGCTTTCTTT.

This sequence joins TRBV15 and TRBJ2-1; 9 positions match TRBD2. Germline-derived CDR1 and CDR2 are LNHNV and YYDKDF (reference sequence). The V gene end was trimmed by 3 bases and the J gene end by 3 bases; junction bases not matched to a gene: 3. This CDR3 contains 15 residues. CDR3 DNA: TGTGCCACCAGCAGTTGGACTAGCGACTACAATGAGCAGTTCTTC. Translating gives CATSSWTSDYNEQFF.

This clone appeared many times. V is TRBV6-1 and J is TRBJ2-1; the D is unclear. V was clipped by 7 bases and J by 5 bases, with 12 bases between them. The CDR3 extends over 13 amino acids. Germline CDR1 is MNHNS and CDR2 is SASEGT. CDR3 sequence reads: CASTHLRDNEQFF. The CDR3 DNA follows: TGTGCCAGCACCCATCTAAGGGACAATGAGCAGTTCTTC.